This TCR beta chain was identified during a study of radiation and T cells in renal cell carcinoma. The time point here: blood 2 weeks post-SBRT. This sample's treatment: 15 Gy SBRT to primary tumor, nephrectomy 4 weeks later. Radiation-treated patients gave blood at baseline, week 2 and week 4. The CDR3 totals 12 residues. The V and J ends lost 1 base and 3 bases respectively, with 4 bases between them. TCRdb's table, derived via immunoSEQ multiplex PCR, lists solely in-frame clones and lacks some. The data show around 70,000 clones, roughly 87% seen once. Specimen: blood, collected from a patient whose treatment included radiotherapy and nephrectomy. The chain has TRBV5-3 and TRBJ2-5; D is undetermined. TRBV5-3 is an ORF, with its function uncertain. The sequence was collected from a man aged 55 to 69 with renal cell carcinoma. The CDR3 DNA reads as TGTGCCAGAAGCTTGAGGAAAGAGACCCAGTACTTC. This gives the protein CARSLRKETQYF.